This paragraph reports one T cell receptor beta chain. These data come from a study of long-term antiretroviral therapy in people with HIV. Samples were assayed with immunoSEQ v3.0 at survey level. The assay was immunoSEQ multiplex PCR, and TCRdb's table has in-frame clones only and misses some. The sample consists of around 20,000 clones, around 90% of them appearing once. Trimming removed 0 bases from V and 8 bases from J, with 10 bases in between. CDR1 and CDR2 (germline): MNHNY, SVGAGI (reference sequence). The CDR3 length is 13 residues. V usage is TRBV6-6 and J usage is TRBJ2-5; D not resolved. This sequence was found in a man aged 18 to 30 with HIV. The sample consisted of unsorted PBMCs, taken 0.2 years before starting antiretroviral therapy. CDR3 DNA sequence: TGTGCCAGCAGTTACTCGATTAGGGCAACCCAGTACTTC. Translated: CASSYSIRATQYF.